The 13 T cell receptor beta chains presented below share a single source sample, sequenced in a study of blood T cell repertoires in COVID-19 (dated by TCRdb to 2018 to 2021). The library was built by means of the immunoSEQ multiplex PCR assay. TCRdb obtained this table from immuneACCESS and retained in-frame rearrangements with V and J assigned. These tables miss some clones; where compared with another copy, unresolved V genes account for less than half of the shortfall, and the remainder is unexplained. The table for this sample lists fewer than 300,000 clones; 87% of them were counted only once. Over 1.2% of the sample comes from the top ten. Sequenced input: peripheral blood. The origin of the receptors is a woman aged 40-49 years who had recovered from COVID-19.

V is TRBV7-9 and J is TRBJ2-1; 12 positions match TRBD2. With V trimmed by 3 bases and J by 0 bases, 0 bases remained unmatched. CDR1 and CDR2 (germline): SEHNR, FQNEAQ (reference sequence). The CDR3 has 16 residues. CDR3 loop: CASSLTSGGSYNEQFF. The DNA for the CDR3 is TGTGCCAGCAGCTTGACTAGCGGGGGCTCCTACAATGAGCAGTTCTTC.

This clone is a singleton in its sample. The V gene is TRBV18, the J gene TRBJ2-7; 9 bases map to TRBD1. The CDR3 has 15 amino acids. From germline, CDR1 is KGHSH and CDR2 LQKENI. Trimming cost V 0 bases and J 2 bases; bases outside gene matches: 2. CDR3 sequence reads: CASSPPGQGPYEQYF. Here the CDR3 DNA reads TGTGCCAGCTCACCACCGGGACAGGGACCCTACGAGCAGTACTTC.

J is TRBJ2-1 and V is TRBV18; 8 positions agree with TRBD1. V was clipped by 4 bases and J by 7 bases; unmatched bases: 18. This CDR3 is 18 amino acids long. Germline CDR1 reads KGHSH; CDR2 reads LQKENI. As DNA, the CDR3 is TGTGCCAGCTCACGTAATGCACCAGGGGGCGCAGTCGGAAATGAGCAGTTCTTC. It translates to CASSRNAPGGAVGNEQFF.

The rearrangement links TRBV25-1 to TRBJ1-4; 12 bases fit TRBD1. The V and J ends lost 5 bases and 8 bases, in that order; junction bases with no gene match: 6. The germline V gene has CDR1 MGHDK and CDR2 SYGVNS. This CDR3 has 15 amino acids. The CDR3 is CASSIGGTGGEKLFF. In DNA, the CDR3 is TGTGCCAGCAGTATAGGAGGGACAGGGGGCGAAAAACTGTTTTTT.

V and J are TRBV4-3 and TRBJ1-1; D gene unclear. This CDR3 comprises 15 residues. Per germline, CDR1 LGHNA and CDR2 YSLEER. The V and J ends lost 0 bases and 5 bases respectively, with 13 bases between them. CDR3 sequence: CASSQDLFGETEAFF. CDR3 nucleotides: TGCGCCAGCAGCCAAGATTTATTTGGTGAGACTGAAGCTTTCTTT.

CDR3: CASSLEQPGNTIYF. The CDR3 DNA reads TGCGCCAGCAGCTTGGAACAGCCGGGAAACACCATATATTTT. The rearrangement links TRBV5-1 to TRBJ1-3; no reliable D call. Germline values: CDR1 SGHRS, CDR2 YFSETQ. V lost 0 bases to trimming and J lost 4 bases, with 8 bases between them. This CDR3 spans 14 amino acids.

The chain recombines TRBV5-1 with TRBJ2-1; 8 bases are shared with TRBD1. The CDR3 loop spans 14 amino acids. V was clipped by 0 bases and J by 9 bases; unmatched bases: 5. Looked up from germline, CDR1 is SGHRS and CDR2 is YFSETQ. The DNA for the CDR3 is TGCGCCAGCAGCTTGGGACAGGGGACAACTGAGCAGTTCTTC. This sequence encodes CASSLGQGTTEQFF.

This clone was seen a handful of times. The gene calls are TRBV9 and TRBJ2-2; tentative D call: TRBD1 (6 bases). V was clipped by 7 bases and J by 0 bases, with 10 bases between them. The germline CDR1 and CDR2 sequences are SGDLS and YYNGEE. The length of the CDR3 is 14 residues. DNA for the CDR3: TGTGCCAGCTCGGACAGAGCGAACACCGGGGAGCTGTTTTTT. Residues: CASSDRANTGELFF.

The genes are TRBV21-1 and TRBJ2-5; TRBD2 is taken as the D call from the table, unchecked against the DNA. TRBV21-1 is recorded as a pseudogene. The CDR3 contains 19 residues. Here the CDR3 reads CASSKEGLAGAGGLGTQYF. Written as DNA, the CDR3 is TGTGCCAGCAGCAAGGAGGGACTAGCGGGGGCCGGTGGGTTAGGTACCCAGTACTTC.

V and J are TRBV6-5 and TRBJ2-5; 7 nucleotides match TRBD1. Trimming took 6 bases from V and 4 from J; bases not matched to a gene: 8. The CDR3 is 14 amino acids. Germline lookup yields CDR1 MNHEY and CDR2 SVGAGI. The CDR3 coding sequence is TGTGCCAGCAGCGCCAATAGGGGGCGAGAGACCCAGTACTTC. This translates into CASSANRGRETQYF.

This chain connects TRBV7-9 to TRBJ2-7; 10 nucleotides agree with TRBD1. The CDR3 extends over 15 amino acids. Looked up from germline, CDR1 is SEHNR and CDR2 is FQNEAQ (reference sequence). Unmatched junction bases numbered 4, after V lost 1 base and J lost 4 bases. This CDR3 reads CASSLGDRGAYEQYF. The CDR3 coding sequence is TGTGCCAGCAGCTTAGGGGACAGGGGCGCGTACGAGCAGTACTTC.

V and J are TRBV10-2 and TRBJ1-4; TRBD1 aligns across 8 bases. V lost 8 bases to trimming and J lost 3 bases; unmatched junction nucleotides: 8. This CDR3 has 15 residues. Per the germline V gene, CDR1 is WSHSY and CDR2 is SAAADI. The CDR3: CASAGQGGANEKLFF. The CDR3 DNA reads as TGCGCCAGCGCCGGACAGGGAGGTGCTAATGAAAAACTGTTTTTT.

This clone showed up just a few times. The chain joins TRBV19 to TRBJ1-5; tentatively, D is TRBD1 (5 bases). Germline V gives CDR1 LNHDA, CDR2 SQIVND (reference sequence). This CDR3 has 14 amino acids. V was pared by 6 bases and J by 4 bases, with 13 bases between. In nucleotides, the CDR3 is TGTGCCAGTAGGTCAGGGCGGCTTAATCAGCCCCAGCATTTT. Its translation is CASRSGRLNQPQHF.